These 6 T cell receptor beta chains originate from one sample sequenced in a study of OX40 agonist ivuxolimab in advanced cancers. Measured with immunoSEQ multiplex PCR; TCRdb has only the in-frame clones, and not every one. The sample yields around 29,000 clones, approximately 83% seen once. The sequencing here drew on CD4+ or CD8+ T cells sorted from blood, taken in a trial of the OX40 agonist ivuxolimab. These receptors all stem from an adult with an advanced solid tumor such as melanoma, head and neck, liver or kidney cancer.

By its share, this clone is medium-sized. This chain connects TRBV6-6 to TRBJ2-3; TRBD1 aligns across 9 bases. V lost 8 bases to trimming and J lost 0 bases; unmatched junction nucleotides: 9. Germline V gives CDR1 MNHNY, CDR2 SVGAGI (reference sequence). The CDR3 is 16 amino acids. CDR3 sequence: CASATGQGTSTDTQYF. CDR3 nucleotide sequence: TGTGCCAGCGCTACCGGACAGGGGACAAGCACAGATACGCAGTATTTT.

The V and J genes are TRBV5-1 and TRBJ1-4; TRBD1 is a possible D gene (5 bases). From germline, CDR1 is SGHRS and CDR2 YFSETQ. CDR3 length: 16 amino acids. Deletions cut 4 bases from V and 4 bases from J, with 17 bases between. The chain's CDR3 is CASSPSAAGHNEKLFF. The CDR3 DNA is TGCGCCAGCAGCCCGTCGGCGGCAGGGCATAATGAAAAACTGTTTTTT.

This rearrangement joins TRBV27 to TRBJ2-3; the D is unclear. Trimming removed 3 bases from V and 0 bases from J, with 4 bases in between. Germline V CDR1 and CDR2: MNHEY, SMNVEV (reference sequence). The CDR3 consists of 13 residues. CDR3 protein: CASSFYSTDTQYF. The CDR3 DNA is TGTGCCAGCAGTTTTTATAGCACAGATACGCAGTATTTT.

The gene calls are TRBV19 and TRBJ2-6; no clear D. Germline-derived CDR1 and CDR2 are LNHDA and SQIVND (reference sequence). V was cut by 3 bases and J by 2 bases, with 8 bases left in between. This CDR3 has 15 amino acids. CDR3: CASSIQAAGANVLTF. The CDR3 DNA reads as TGTGCCAGTAGTATCCAGGCCGCTGGGGCCAACGTCCTGACTTTC.

V is TRBV7-9 and J is TRBJ1-1; 7 positions match TRBD1. The length of the CDR3 is 15 residues. Unmatched junction bases numbered 7, after V lost 6 bases and J lost 0 bases. CDR1 and CDR2 (germline): SEHNR, FQNEAQ (reference sequence). The CDR3 DNA reads as TGTGCCAGCAGACAGGGGACAGCTATGAACACTGAAGCTTTCTTT. It specifies CASRQGTAMNTEAFF.

J is TRBJ1-6 and V is TRBV6-5, with D hard to call. Germline V gene lookup returns CDR1 MNHEY and CDR2 SVGAGI. The V end was cut by 0 bases, the J end by 7 bases, with 4 bases between. This CDR3 contains 13 residues. The CDR3 nucleotides read TGTGCCAGCAGTTACTCGCAGAATTCACCCCTCCACTTT. Its translation is CASSYSQNSPLHF.